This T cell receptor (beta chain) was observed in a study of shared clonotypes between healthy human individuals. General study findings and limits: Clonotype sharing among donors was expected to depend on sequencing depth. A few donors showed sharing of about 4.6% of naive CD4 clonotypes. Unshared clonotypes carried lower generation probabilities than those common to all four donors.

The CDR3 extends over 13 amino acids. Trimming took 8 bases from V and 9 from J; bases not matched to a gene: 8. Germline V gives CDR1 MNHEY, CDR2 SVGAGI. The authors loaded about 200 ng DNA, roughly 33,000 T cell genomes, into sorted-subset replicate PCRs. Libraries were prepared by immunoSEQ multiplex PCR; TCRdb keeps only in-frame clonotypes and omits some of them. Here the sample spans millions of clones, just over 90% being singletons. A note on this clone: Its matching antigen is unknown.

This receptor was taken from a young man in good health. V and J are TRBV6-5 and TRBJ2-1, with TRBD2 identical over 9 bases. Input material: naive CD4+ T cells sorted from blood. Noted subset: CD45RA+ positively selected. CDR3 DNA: TGTGCCAGCGGACTAGCGAGAAACAGTGAGCAGTTCTTC. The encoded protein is CASGLARNSEQFF.